The 26 T cell receptor beta chains below were found in one sample sequenced in a study of T cell clones after liver transplantation. Assay used: immunoSEQ multiplex PCR; TCRdb lists only in-frame clones, some missing. The sample shows nearly 15,000 clones, approximately 86% of them seen only once. The sample consisted of CD8+ T cells from blood, taken around 50 months after liver transplant. The receptors shown here come from a human patient who received a liver transplant. Part of the T cells may come from the graft donor.

The chain combines TRBV9 with TRBJ1-2; possibly TRBD1 for D (6 bases). The ends were cut back, 3 bases at V and 0 bases at J, with 12 bases in the middle. In germline, CDR1 is SGDLS, CDR2 YYNGEE. There are 15 residues in the CDR3. The CDR3 nucleotides read TGTGCCAGCAGCGACCCCGGGACAACTAACTATGGCTACACCTTC. Protein product: CASSDPGTTNYGYTF.

The CDR3 nucleotides read TGCAGCGTAAGACAGGGTCTAGATAATTCACCCCTCCACTTT. Protein: CSVRQGLDNSPLHF. V gene TRBV29-1 combines with J gene TRBJ1-6, with 7 nucleotides matching TRBD1. The germline gives CDR1 SQVTM, CDR2 ANQGSEA. V was pared by 6 bases and J by 5 bases, with 7 bases of the junction left unmatched. The CDR3 runs 14 residues.

J is TRBJ2-1 and V is TRBV27; D remains unclear. V shed 3 bases and J shed 4 bases, with 13 bases lying between them. The CDR3 loop spans 15 amino acids. The germline V gene has CDR1 MNHEY and CDR2 SMNVEV (reference sequence). CDR3 in amino acids: CASSFAQVRYNEQFF. The CDR3 nucleotides are TGTGCCAGCAGTTTCGCGCAAGTCAGATACAATGAGCAGTTCTTC.

V gene TRBV9 combines with J gene TRBJ2-1; 7 bases align to TRBD1. CDR1 is SGDLS, CDR2 YYNGEE, per germline. This CDR3 has 15 amino acids. The V segment lost 4 bases and the J segment 4 bases; nucleotides outside the gene matches: 8. CDR3 region: CASSLSGTEYNEQFF. DNA for the CDR3: TGTGCCAGCAGCTTATCCGGGACAGAATACAATGAGCAGTTCTTC.

With regard to this clone: This sample also contains other DNA sequences that code for the same CDR3. V gene TRBV7-9 combines with J gene TRBJ2-7; D is perhaps TRBD2 (5 bases). Trimming took off 7 bases at V and 3 bases at J, with 28 bases between the two ends. The CDR3 spans 18 residues. Germline values: CDR1 SEHNR, CDR2 FQNEAQ (reference sequence). DNA for the CDR3: TGTGCCAGCACCGGGCCCCCCGGGGAGAGACAAAATTACTACGAGCAGTACTTC. This codes for CASTGPPGERQNYYEQYF.

The rearrangement joins TRBV7-6 to TRBJ2-3; possible D gene TRBD1, 6 bases. This CDR3 region has 15 residues. V gave up 4 bases and J gave up 1 base, with 12 bases separating them. Germline V gene lookup returns CDR1 SGHVS and CDR2 FNYEAQ. CDR3 sequence reads: CASSSYSGGTDTQYF. CDR3 nucleotides: TGTGCCAGCAGCTCCTACTCAGGGGGCACAGATACGCAGTATTTT.

CDR3 region: CASSYRVRNEQFF. The CDR3 coding sequence is TGTGCCAGCAGCTACAGGGTAAGGAATGAGCAGTTCTTC. This chain joins TRBV7-6 and TRBJ2-1; D may be TRBD1 (6 bases). CDR1 and CDR2 (germline): SGHVS, FNYEAQ. The CDR3 runs 13 residues. V lost 4 bases and J lost 7, with 11 bases in between.

The chain carries TRBV4-1 and TRBJ1-5; a possible D gene is TRBD1 (6 bases). Germline V CDR1 and CDR2: MGHRA, YSYEKL. The CDR3 loop spans 15 amino acids. The V end lost 4 bases, the J end lost 5 bases, and 15 bases lay between the germline ends. The CDR3, as DNA: TGCGCCAGCAGCCGGATACAGGGAATTGATCAGCCCCAGCATTTT. It is translated as CASSRIQGIDQPQHF.

The V gene is TRBV27, the J gene TRBJ2-3; possible D gene TRBD1, 6 bases. The germline CDR1 and CDR2 sequences are MNHEY and SMNVEV (reference sequence). The CDR3 runs to 11 residues. With 6 bases removed from V and 5 bases from J, the gap between germline ends came to 6 bases. The CDR3 loop is CASRGGDTQYF. The CDR3 coding sequence is TGTGCCAGCAGAGGGGGAGATACGCAGTATTTT.

This chain links TRBV7-2 with TRBJ1-1, with D possibly being TRBD1 (5 bases). CDR1 is SGHTA and CDR2 is FQGNSA in the germline V gene. The CDR3 has 14 residues. Trimming shortened V by 2 bases and J by 2 bases, and 9 bases separated the two germline ends. The CDR3 coding sequence is TGTGCCAGCAGCTTATCGGGGCCTAACACTGAAGCTTTCTTT. Translation: CASSLSGPNTEAFF.

This rearrangement joins TRBV2 to TRBJ2-2; D remains unclear. Germline CDR1 is SNHLY and CDR2 is FYNNEI. With 6 bases removed from V and 3 bases from J, the gap between germline ends came to 8 bases. CDR3 length equals 13 residues. CDR3 sequence: CASRGSYTGELFF. CDR3 bases: TGTGCCAGCAGGGGCTCCTACACCGGGGAGCTGTTTTTT.

In this sample, this clone turned up once. J is TRBJ1-1 and V is TRBV5-1; 8 nucleotides line up with TRBD1. After removal of 7 bases from V and 3 bases from J, the junction contained 5 bases not matched to a gene. Germline V lookup: CDR1 SGHRS, CDR2 YFSETQ. There are 13 residues in the CDR3. CDR3 residues: CASGWTGYTEAFF. CDR3 coding DNA: TGCGCCAGCGGGTGGACAGGGTACACTGAAGCTTTCTTT.

CDR3 in amino acids: CASSQDKGRGLNTQYF. CDR3 sequence (DNA): TGCGCCAGCAGCCAAGATAAGGGGAGGGGGCTAAATACGCAGTATTTT. The chain links TRBV4-3 to TRBJ2-3, with D possibly being TRBD1 or TRBD2 (7 bases each). The length of the CDR3 is 16 residues. The germline gives CDR1 LGHNA, CDR2 YSLEER. V lost 0 bases and J lost 7, with 17 bases in between.

The chain employs TRBV27 and TRBJ2-3; 8 bases are shared with TRBD2. V shed 11 bases and J 4 bases; nucleotides not matched to a gene: 11. The CDR3 spans 14 residues. Per germline, CDR1 MNHEY and CDR2 SMNVEV (reference sequence). The CDR3 loop is CACRRGGQADTQYF. Here the CDR3 DNA reads TGTGCCTGTCGTCGGGGGGGGCAAGCAGATACGCAGTATTTT.

V is TRBV9 and J is TRBJ1-4; tentatively, D is TRBD1 (5 bases). The germline V gene encodes CDR1 SGDLS and CDR2 YYNGEE. Trimming took off 3 bases at V and 5 bases at J, with 14 bases between the two ends. This CDR3 region has 15 residues. The CDR3 loop reads CASSARDWPNEKLFF. The CDR3 DNA reads as TGTGCCAGCAGCGCCCGGGACTGGCCGAATGAAAAACTGTTTTTT.

This chain uses TRBV6-4 with TRBJ1-1, with D tentatively TRBD1 (5 bases). The V end lost 0 bases, the J end lost 2 bases, and 16 bases lay between the germline ends. The CDR3 sequence is 17 residues long. In germline, CDR1 is MRHNA, CDR2 SNTAGT. CDR3 in amino acids: CASSDSLFARVNTEAFF. DNA for the CDR3: TGTGCCAGCAGTGACTCGTTGTTTGCCAGGGTAAACACTGAAGCTTTCTTT.

The genes are TRBV14 and TRBJ2-5; possibly TRBD1 for D (5 bases). From germline, CDR1 is SGHDN and CDR2 FVKESK. V dropped 1 base and J dropped 3 bases, with 12 bases sitting between them. The CDR3 has 15 residues. DNA of the CDR3: TGTGCCAGCAGCCAAGTCAATGGACACAAAGAGACCCAGTACTTC. Translation gives CASSQVNGHKETQYF.

V and J are TRBV5-6 and TRBJ2-7; weak D call: TRBD1 (6 bases). Trimming removed 3 bases at V and 3 bases at J, with 22 bases between. Germline V gives CDR1 SGHDT, CDR2 YYEEEE. This CDR3 spans 17 amino acids. The CDR3 nucleotides are TGTGCCAGCAGCTCCTACAGGGTTTCCTTAACACGCTACGAGCAGTACTTC. Its translation is CASSSYRVSLTRYEQYF.

The gene calls are TRBV5-1 and TRBJ2-3, with 10 bases fitting TRBD2. Looked up from germline, CDR1 is SGHRS and CDR2 is YFSETQ. This CDR3 comprises 17 residues. V was clipped by 0 bases and J by 2 bases; unmatched bases: 6. The CDR3 coding sequence is TGCGCCAGCAGCTTGGAGTCTAGCGGGAGACCCACAGATACGCAGTATTTT. Protein sequence: CASSLESSGRPTDTQYF.

V is TRBV11-2 and J is TRBJ1-2; a weak D match, TRBD1 (6 bases). The germline V gene encodes CDR1 SGHAT and CDR2 FQNNGV. Trimming left V 2 bases short and J 4 bases short, with 14 bases between. The CDR3 sequence is 15 residues long. DNA for the CDR3: TGTGCCAGCAGCTTATTGTCAGGGGATTTCTATGGCTACACCTTC. Protein: CASSLLSGDFYGYTF.

This rearrangement joins TRBV6-5 to TRBJ2-7, with 8 bases aligning to TRBD1. J gave up 4 bases and V 2 bases, and 4 bases lay outside the gene matches. CDR3 length: 14 amino acids. CDR1 MNHEY and CDR2 SVGAGI come from the germline V gene. The CDR3 region is CASSYEGQGYEQYF. The CDR3 coding sequence is TGTGCCAGCAGTTACGAAGGACAGGGTTACGAGCAGTACTTC.

The chain employs TRBV10-1 and TRBJ2-7; a possible D gene is TRBD1 (6 bases). CDR3 length equals 15 residues. Germline V CDR1 and CDR2: WNHNN, SYGVQD (reference sequence). The V end lost 6 bases, the J end lost 5 bases, and 20 bases lay between the germline ends. The CDR3 DNA sequence: TGCGCCAGCAGAGAAGCCGGACAGAAGAGGAACGAGCAGTACTTC. This translates into CASREAGQKRNEQYF.

The chain joins TRBV19 to TRBJ2-7; TRBD1 agrees at 7 bases. This CDR3 comprises 13 residues. With 1 base clipped from V and 8 bases from J, the junction kept 5 bases outside the gene matches. Germline values: CDR1 LNHDA, CDR2 SQIVND (reference sequence). The CDR3 DNA is TGTGCCAGTAGTATAGGGACAGGCAACAAGCAGTACTTC. It yields the protein CASSIGTGNKQYF.

In its sample, this clone is medium-sized (0.01 to 0.1%). Within the sample, other DNA sequences also encode this same CDR3. The genes are TRBV27 and TRBJ1-1; D gene ambiguous. V lost 0 bases and J 2 bases, leaving 4 bases between the germline ends. The germline CDR1 and CDR2 sequences are MNHEY and SMNVEV (reference sequence). The CDR3 spans 13 residues. The CDR3 nucleotides are TGTGCCAGCAGTTTATCGGCCAACACTGAAGCTTTCTTT. Translating it yields CASSLSANTEAFF.

The rearrangement links TRBV6-1 to TRBJ2-7, with D perhaps TRBD2 (5 bases). Trimming removed 8 bases from V and 2 bases from J, with 13 bases in between. Germline CDR1 reads MNHNS; CDR2 reads SASEGT. This CDR3 comprises 13 residues. This chain's CDR3 is CASGEGGAYEQYF. CDR3 sequence (DNA): TGTGCCAGCGGAGAAGGAGGCGCCTACGAGCAGTACTTC.

The rearrangement links TRBV10-3 to TRBJ1-1; no definite D call. With 8 bases removed from V and 5 bases from J, the gap between germline ends came to 18 bases. CDR3 length: 14 amino acids. Per the germline V gene, CDR1 is ENHRY and CDR2 is SYGVKD. Written as DNA, the CDR3 is TGTGCCATCGGGATAGAGGGCGGGAGGACTGAAGCTTTCTTT. Translating gives CAIGIEGGRTEAFF.